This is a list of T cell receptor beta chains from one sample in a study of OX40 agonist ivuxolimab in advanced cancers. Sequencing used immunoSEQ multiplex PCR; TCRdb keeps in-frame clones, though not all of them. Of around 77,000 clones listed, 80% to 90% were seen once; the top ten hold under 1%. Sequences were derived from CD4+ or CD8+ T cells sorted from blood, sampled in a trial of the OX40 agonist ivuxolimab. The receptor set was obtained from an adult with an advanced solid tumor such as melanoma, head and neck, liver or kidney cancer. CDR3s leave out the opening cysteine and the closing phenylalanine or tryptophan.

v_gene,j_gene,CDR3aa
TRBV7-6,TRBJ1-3,ATGDSSGNTIY
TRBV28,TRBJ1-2,ASSPSDRGPYGYT
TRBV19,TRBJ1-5,ASRGAGVRGNQPQH
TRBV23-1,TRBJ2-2,ASSQSSRGQGARTGELF
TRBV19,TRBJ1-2,ASTPDRIFNYGYT
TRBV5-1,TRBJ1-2,ASSFEGNPYGYT
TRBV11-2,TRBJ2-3,ASSVKLGDTQY
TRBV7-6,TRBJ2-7,ASSLDRSAQY
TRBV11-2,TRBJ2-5,ASSLGGPSSETQY
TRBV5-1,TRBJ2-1,ASQDRGMDEQF
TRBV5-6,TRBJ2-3,ASSSENGPGLETDTQY
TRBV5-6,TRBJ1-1,ASSLRLGRFTEAF
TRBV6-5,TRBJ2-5,ASSFPSEETQY
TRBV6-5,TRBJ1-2,ASSYGGTGSGYGYT
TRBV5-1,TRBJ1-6,ASSLEVTTAPLH
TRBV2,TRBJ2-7,ASSRQGKKYEQY
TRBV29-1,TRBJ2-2,SVEDSGANTGELF
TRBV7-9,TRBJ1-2,ASSRTAPEVGYT
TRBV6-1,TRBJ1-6,ASTKTKGEPLH
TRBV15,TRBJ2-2,ATSILRGPTGELF
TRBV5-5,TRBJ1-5,ASSPPGSNQPQH
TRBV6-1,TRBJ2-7,ASSERGGSNKPYEQY
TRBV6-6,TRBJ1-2,ASSYGGNYGYT
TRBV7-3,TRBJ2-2,ASSFPGGGAGELF
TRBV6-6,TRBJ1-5,ASSPPSQPQH
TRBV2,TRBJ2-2,ASRDSLTGELF
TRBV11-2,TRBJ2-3,ASSPSLAGRADTQY
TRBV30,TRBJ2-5,AWSFGGPQETQY